This TCR beta chain was identified during a study of CD8 T cells in Susac syndrome. From blood CD8+ and CD4+ T cells, TCR beta sequences were generated. TEMRA cells were FACS-enriched and CD8+ and CD4+ T cells negatively isolated. Reverse transcription of about 0.45 to 1 ug RNA used random hexamers. immunoSEQ multiplex PCR amplified TCR beta CDR3 across 54 Vbeta, 13 Jbeta. Each CDR3 protein is one row after TCRdb ran MiXCR on the immunoSEQ multiplex PCR reads. The sample shows about 200,000 distinct CDR3 sequences, 90% to 95% of them seen only once. V was trimmed by 2 bases and J by 6 bases, leaving 11 bases between them. The CDR3 extends over 14 amino acids. Germline loops: CDR1 LGHDT, CDR2 YNNKEL (reference sequence).

This clonotype originated in a human donor with multiple sclerosis. V and J are TRBV3-1 and TRBJ2-1, with TRBD1 as a possible D gene (6 bases). Sequenced sample: CD4+ T cells from PBMCs. The CDR3 here is CASSQLDSFNEQFF. The CDR3 bases are TGTGCCAGCAGCCAATTGGACAGCTTCAATGAGCAGTTCTTC.